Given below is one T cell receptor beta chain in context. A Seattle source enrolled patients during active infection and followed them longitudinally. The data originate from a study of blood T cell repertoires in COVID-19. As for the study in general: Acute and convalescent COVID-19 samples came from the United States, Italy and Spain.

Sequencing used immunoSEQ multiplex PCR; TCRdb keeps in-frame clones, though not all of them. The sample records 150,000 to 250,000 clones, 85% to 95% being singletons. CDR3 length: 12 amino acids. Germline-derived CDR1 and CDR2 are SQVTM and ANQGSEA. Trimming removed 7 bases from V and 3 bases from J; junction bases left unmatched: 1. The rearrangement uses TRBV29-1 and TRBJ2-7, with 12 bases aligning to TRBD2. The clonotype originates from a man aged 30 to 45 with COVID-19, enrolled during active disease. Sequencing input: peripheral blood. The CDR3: CSALAGGYEQYF. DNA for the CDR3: TGCAGCGCACTAGCGGGGGGCTACGAGCAGTACTTC.